The rows below give T cell receptor beta chains drawn from one sample of a study of T cells in Graves' hyperthyroidism and ophthalmopathy. TCRdb recomputed calls from the multiplex PCR reads with MiXCR, one row per CDR3 protein. The table shows roughly 720,000 distinct CDR3 sequences, with 15% to 20% occurring only once. Specimen: blood. These TCRs come from a man over 45 with Graves' hyperthyroidism. Both conserved end residues are part of each CDR3. The order of the fields is J gene, D gene, CDR3 length, clone size, V gene, CDR3 DNA, CDR3 protein. The D gene is left open where the match is weak. Not all rows give a size; the values are once, few, many and, for expanded clones, a class.

TRBJ1-2 TRBD1 14 many TRBV19 TGTGCCAGTAGATCCCAGACAGGGAACTATGGCTACACCTTC CASRSQTGNYGYTF
TRBJ1-6 - 15 many TRBV27 TGTGCCAGCAGATCTAACAGGGACTATAATTCACCCCTCCACTTT CASRSNRDYNSPLHF
TRBJ2-1 - 19 many TRBV11-2 TGTGCCAGCAGCTTAGTGGCCTCGGATTACCTTAAGGACTACAATGAGCAGTTCTTC CASSLVASDYLKDYNEQFF
TRBJ2-1 TRBD2 18 many TRBV28 TGTGCCAGCAGTCTCCCGGGACTAGCGGAGACCTCCTACAATGAGCAGTTCTTC CASSLPGLAETSYNEQFF
TRBJ2-3 - 13 few TRBV7-4 TGTGCCAGCAGCTTATGGGATACAGATACGCAGTATTTT CASSLWDTDTQYF
TRBJ2-3 - 16 many TRBV5-1 TGCGCCAGCAGCTTAAGAGGCCTCAGTCGCACAGATACGCAGTATTTT CASSLRGLSRTDTQYF
TRBJ2-1 TRBD2 16 many TRBV11-3 TGTGCCAGCAGCGTCGGGACTAGCGGGGGCTACAATGAGCAGTTCTTC CASSVGTSGGYNEQFF
TRBJ2-7 - 15 once TRBV28 TGTGCCAGCAGTTTAATTCACGGGGGCTCCTACGAGCAGTACTTC CASSLIHGGSYEQYF
TRBJ2-1 - 15 few TRBV14 TGTGCCAGCAGCCAAGAAATTTGGGACTACAATGAGCAGTTCTTC CASSQEIWDYNEQFF
TRBJ1-1 - 14 few TRBV6-2/TRBV6-3 TGTGCCAGCAGTTACTCAGTCGACAGCACTGAAGCTTTCTTT CASSYSVDSTEAFF
TRBJ2-1 - 12 many TRBV2 TGTGCCAGCAGCGGGACATACGATGAGCAGTTCTTC CASSGTYDEQFF
TRBJ2-7 TRBD1 12 - TRBV6-1 TGTGCCAGCTTGGACAGGGTCTACGAGCAGTACTTC CASLDRVYEQYF
TRBJ2-3 - 15 many TRBV2 TGTGCCAGCAGCGCTACAGGGATCGATGGAGATACGCAGTATTTT CASSATGIDGDTQYF
TRBJ1-2 - 17 many TRBV28 TGTGCCAGCAGTTTATCTGGTTTGGACATCTCCTCCTATGGCTACACCTTC CASSLSGLDISSYGYTF
TRBJ2-1 - 16 many TRBV10-2 TGCGCCAGCAGTGAGTCAAGACTCTTAACCTACAATGAGCAGTTCTTC CASSESRLLTYNEQFF
TRBJ1-2 - 14 many TRBV6-1 TGTGCCAGCTCTCTAGGGGCGACTAACTATGGCTACACCTTC CASSLGATNYGYTF
TRBJ1-5 - 13 - TRBV19 TGTGCCAGTAGACGGTCGGGGGTTCAGCCCCAGCATTTT CASRRSGVQPQHF
TRBJ2-1 TRBD2 16 - TRBV6-2/TRBV6-3 TGTGCCAGCAGTTCTTCCGGGACTAGCGGCGGGGATGAGCAGTTCTTC CASSSSGTSGGDEQFF
TRBJ1-4 - 12 many TRBV7-9 TGTGCCAGCAGCAAAGCGGGGGAAAAACTGTTTTTT CASSKAGEKLFF
TRBJ2-1 TRBD2 15 - TRBV28 TGTGCCAGCAGTTTCTCCCTAGCGGCTTACAATGAGCAGTTCTTC CASSFSLAAYNEQFF
TRBJ1-2 - 16 many TRBV12-3/TRBV12-4 TGTGCCAGCAGTTTAGCGCGGAGGACGGTTAACTATGGCTACACCTTC CASSLARRTVNYGYTF
TRBJ2-7 - 14 many TRBV29-1 TGCAGCGTTGAAGATCGGGTAGGGGACTACGAGCAGTACTTC CSVEDRVGDYEQYF
TRBJ1-1 TRBD1 16 - TRBV5-1 TGCGCCAGCAGCTCGAAACAGGGGGCACTGAACACTGAAGCTTTCTTT CASSSKQGALNTEAFF
TRBJ2-2 TRBD2 17 - TRBV24-1 TGTGCCACCAGTGATCGAACGCCCAGCGGGAGGACCGGGGAGCTGTTTTTT CATSDRTPSGRTGELFF
TRBJ1-6 TRBD1 15 many TRBV7-3 TGTGCCAGCAGCTTATCAGGGGGCGATAATTCACCCCTCCACTTT CASSLSGGDNSPLHF
TRBJ1-2 - 14 - TRBV19 TGTGCCAGTAGCCCAGGGTTATCTATCGATGGCTACACCTTC CASSPGLSIDGYTF